Detailed here is one T cell receptor beta chain. Antigen unknown. This sample was taken from a study of T cell responses to AZD1222 COVID-19 vaccine. Study-wide results and limits: White British ancestry dominated among donors, who included more females, and clonal diversity was possibly underestimated.

Clones were sequenced by immunoSEQ multiplex PCR, and TCRdb holds only the in-frame ones, with some missing. Of 110,000 or so clones detected, 70% to 90% appear once; the ten largest clones hold roughly 9.2%. The CDR3 sequence is 14 residues long. The V and J ends lost 5 bases and 4 bases, in that order; junction bases with no gene match: 7. Germline-derived CDR1 and CDR2 are SSHAT and FNYEAQ (reference sequence). This material consisted of peripheral blood, taken on day 0 of AZD1222 vaccination. The TCR sequence derives from an adult in good health. V usage is TRBV7-7 and J usage is TRBJ2-5, with 7 positions matching TRBD2. The CDR3 DNA sequence: TGTGCCAGCAGCCGGGGAGGGCAGCCAGAGACCCAGTACTTC. Translated: CASSRGGQPETQYF.